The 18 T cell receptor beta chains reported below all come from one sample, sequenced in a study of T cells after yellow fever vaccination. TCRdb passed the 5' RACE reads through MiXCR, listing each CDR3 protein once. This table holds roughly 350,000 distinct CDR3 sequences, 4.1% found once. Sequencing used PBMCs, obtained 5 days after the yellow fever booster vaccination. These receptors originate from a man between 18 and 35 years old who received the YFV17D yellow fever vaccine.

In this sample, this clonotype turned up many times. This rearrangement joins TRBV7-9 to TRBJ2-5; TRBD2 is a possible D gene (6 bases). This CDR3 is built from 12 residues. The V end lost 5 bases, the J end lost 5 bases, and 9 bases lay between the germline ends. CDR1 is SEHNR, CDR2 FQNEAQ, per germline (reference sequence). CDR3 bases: TGTGCCAGCAGCGGAGGGTGGGAGACCCAGTACTTC. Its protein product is CASSGGWETQYF. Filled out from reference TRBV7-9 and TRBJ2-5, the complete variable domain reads DTGVSQNPRHKITKRGQNVTFRCDPISEHNRLYWYRQTLGQGPEFLTYFQNEAQLEKSRLLSDRFSAERPKGSFSTLEIQRTEQGDSAMYLCASSGGWETQYFGPGTRLLVL.

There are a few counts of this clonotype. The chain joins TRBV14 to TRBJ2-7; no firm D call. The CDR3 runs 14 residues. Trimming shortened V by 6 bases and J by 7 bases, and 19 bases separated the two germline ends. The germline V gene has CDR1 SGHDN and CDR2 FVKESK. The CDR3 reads CASSIGINYGEQYF. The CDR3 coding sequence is TGTGCCAGCAGTATTGGTATCAATTACGGGGAGCAGTACTTC.

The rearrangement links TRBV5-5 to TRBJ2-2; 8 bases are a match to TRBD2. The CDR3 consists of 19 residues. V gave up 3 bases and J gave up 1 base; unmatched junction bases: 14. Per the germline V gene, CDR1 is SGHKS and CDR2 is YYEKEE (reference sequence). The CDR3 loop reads CASSSSLPLSGMNTGELFF. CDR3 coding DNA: TGTGCCAGCAGCTCCTCACTACCCCTTAGCGGGATGAACACCGGGGAGCTGTTTTTT.

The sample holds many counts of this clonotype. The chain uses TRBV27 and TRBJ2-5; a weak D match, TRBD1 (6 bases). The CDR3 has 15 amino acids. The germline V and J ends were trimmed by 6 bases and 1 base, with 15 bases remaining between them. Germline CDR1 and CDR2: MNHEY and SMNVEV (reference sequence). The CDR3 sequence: CASSAEAGAQETQYF. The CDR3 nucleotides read TGTGCCAGCAGCGCCGAAGCAGGGGCCCAAGAGACCCAGTACTTC.

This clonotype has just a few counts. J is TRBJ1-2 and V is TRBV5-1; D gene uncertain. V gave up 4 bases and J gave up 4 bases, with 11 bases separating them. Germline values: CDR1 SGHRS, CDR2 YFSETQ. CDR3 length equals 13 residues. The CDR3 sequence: CASSLDTIYGYTF. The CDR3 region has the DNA TGCGCCAGCAGCCTAGACACAATCTATGGCTACACCTTC.

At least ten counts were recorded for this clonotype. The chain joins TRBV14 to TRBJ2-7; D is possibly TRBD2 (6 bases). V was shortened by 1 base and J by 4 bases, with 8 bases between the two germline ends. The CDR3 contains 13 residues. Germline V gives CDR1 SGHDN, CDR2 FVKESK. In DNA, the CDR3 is TGTGCCAGCAGCCAAGCGGGAGCTTACGAGCAGTACTTC. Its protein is CASSQAGAYEQYF.

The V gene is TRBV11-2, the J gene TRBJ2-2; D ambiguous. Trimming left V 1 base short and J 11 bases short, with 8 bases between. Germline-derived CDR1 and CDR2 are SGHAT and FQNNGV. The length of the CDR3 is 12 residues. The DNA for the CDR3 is TGTGCCAGCAGCTTAGCCTCGGTAGAGCTGTTTTTT. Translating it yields CASSLASVELFF.

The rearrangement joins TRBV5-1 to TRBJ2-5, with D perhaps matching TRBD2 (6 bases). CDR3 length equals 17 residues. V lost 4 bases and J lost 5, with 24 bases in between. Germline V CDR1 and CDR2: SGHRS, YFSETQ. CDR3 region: CASSLRDLGQNWETQYF. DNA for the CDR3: TGCGCCAGCAGCCTGCGGGATTTGGGTCAAAATTGGGAGACCCAGTACTTC. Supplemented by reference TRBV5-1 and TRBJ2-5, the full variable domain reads KAGVTQTPRYLIKTRGQQVTLSCSPISGHRSVSWYQQTPGQGLQFLFEYFSETQRNKGNFPGRFSGRQFSNSRSEMNVSTLELGDSALYLCASSLRDLGQNWETQYFGPGTRLLVL.

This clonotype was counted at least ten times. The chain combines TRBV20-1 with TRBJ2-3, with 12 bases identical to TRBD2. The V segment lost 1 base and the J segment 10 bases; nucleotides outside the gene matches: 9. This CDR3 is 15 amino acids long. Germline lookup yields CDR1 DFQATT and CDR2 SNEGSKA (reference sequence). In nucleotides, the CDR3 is TGCAGTGCTAGAGGGACTAGCGGGGCTAGAGGTTCGCAGTATTTT. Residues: CSARGTSGARGSQYF.

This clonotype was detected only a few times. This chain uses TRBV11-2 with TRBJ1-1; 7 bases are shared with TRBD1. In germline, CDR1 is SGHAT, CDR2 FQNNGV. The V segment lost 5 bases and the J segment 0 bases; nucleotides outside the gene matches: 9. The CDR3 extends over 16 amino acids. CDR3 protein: CASSPFRDSLNTEAFF. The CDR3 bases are TGTGCCAGCAGCCCCTTTCGGGACAGCTTGAACACTGAAGCTTTCTTT.

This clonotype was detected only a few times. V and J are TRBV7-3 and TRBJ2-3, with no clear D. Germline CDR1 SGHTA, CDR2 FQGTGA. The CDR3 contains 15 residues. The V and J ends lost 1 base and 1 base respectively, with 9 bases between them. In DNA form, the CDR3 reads TGTGCCAGCAGCTTAAAGCTGGCGGGCACAGATACGCAGTATTTT. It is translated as CASSLKLAGTDTQYF.

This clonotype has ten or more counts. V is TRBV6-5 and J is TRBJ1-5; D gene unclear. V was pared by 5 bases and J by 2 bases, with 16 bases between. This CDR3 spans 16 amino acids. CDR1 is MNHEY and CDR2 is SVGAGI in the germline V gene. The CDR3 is CASSPRTNLGNQPQHF. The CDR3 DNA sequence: TGTGCCAGCAGTCCGCGGACGAACCTGGGCAATCAGCCCCAGCATTTT.

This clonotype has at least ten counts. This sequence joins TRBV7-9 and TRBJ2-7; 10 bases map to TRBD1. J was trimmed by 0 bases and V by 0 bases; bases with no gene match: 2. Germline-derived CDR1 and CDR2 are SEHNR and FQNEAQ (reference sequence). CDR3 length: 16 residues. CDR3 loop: CASSLAGQGRSYEQYF. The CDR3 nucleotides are TGTGCCAGCAGCTTAGCGGGACAGGGGCGCTCCTACGAGCAGTACTTC.

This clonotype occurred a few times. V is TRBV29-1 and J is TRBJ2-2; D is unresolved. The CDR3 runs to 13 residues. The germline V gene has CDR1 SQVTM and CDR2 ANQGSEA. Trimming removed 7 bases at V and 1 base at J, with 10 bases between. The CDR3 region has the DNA TGCAGCGGGGTCCTGGGGAACACCGGGGAGCTGTTTTTT. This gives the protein CSGVLGNTGELFF.

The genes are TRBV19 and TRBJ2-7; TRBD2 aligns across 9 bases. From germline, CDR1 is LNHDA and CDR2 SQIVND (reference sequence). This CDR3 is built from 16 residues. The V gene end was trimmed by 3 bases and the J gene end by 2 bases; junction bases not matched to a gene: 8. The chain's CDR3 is CASSIGAGGPAYEQYF. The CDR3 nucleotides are TGTGCCAGTAGTATCGGGGCGGGGGGGCCCGCCTACGAGCAGTACTTC.

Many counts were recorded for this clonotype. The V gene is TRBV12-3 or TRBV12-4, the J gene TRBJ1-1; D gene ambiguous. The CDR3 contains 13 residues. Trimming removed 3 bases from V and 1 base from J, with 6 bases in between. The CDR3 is CASSLVRNTEAFF. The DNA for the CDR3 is TGTGCCAGCAGTTTGGTCAGGAACACTGAAGCTTTCTTT.

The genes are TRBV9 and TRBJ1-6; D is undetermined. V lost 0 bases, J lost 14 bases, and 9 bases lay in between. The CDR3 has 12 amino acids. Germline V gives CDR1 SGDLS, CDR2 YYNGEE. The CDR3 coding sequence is TGTGCCAGCAGCGTAGATATGGCTACCCTCCACTTT. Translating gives CASSVDMATLHF.

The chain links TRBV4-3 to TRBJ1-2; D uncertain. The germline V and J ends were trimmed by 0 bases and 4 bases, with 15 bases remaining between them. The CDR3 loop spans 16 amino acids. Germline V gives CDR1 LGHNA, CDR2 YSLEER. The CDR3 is CASSQDVAGVGYGYTF. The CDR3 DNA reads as TGCGCCAGCAGCCAAGATGTTGCGGGAGTGGGCTATGGCTACACCTTC.